These 14 T cell receptor beta chains were all obtained from the same sample, sequenced in a study of blood T cell repertoires in COVID-19. Profiled with immunoSEQ multiplex PCR; TCRdb holds only in-frame clones, not every one. The repertoire holds some 100,000 clones, with just over 85% as singletons. Sequencing was done on a sample of peripheral blood. The receptors were gathered from a woman aged 70-85 years with acute or convalescent COVID-19.

This clone has just one count. The chain employs TRBV2 and TRBJ1-4; TRBD1 is a possible D gene (6 bases). This CDR3 is built from 14 residues. The germline gives CDR1 SNHLY, CDR2 FYNNEI. V lost 5 bases to trimming and J lost 3 bases, with 10 bases between them. In nucleotides, the CDR3 is TGTGCCAGCAGTACAGGGTTCTCTAATGAAAAACTGTTTTTT. It encodes CASSTGFSNEKLFF.

V is TRBV6-4 and J is TRBJ2-7, with 12 bases that match TRBD2. This CDR3 has 15 amino acids. V gave up 6 bases and J gave up 2 bases; unmatched junction bases: 5. Germline lookup yields CDR1 MRHNA and CDR2 SNTAGT. The CDR3 here is CASSKASGGAYEQYF. The CDR3 DNA reads as TGTGCCAGCAGCAAAGCTAGCGGGGGGGCCTACGAGCAGTACTTC.

V and J are TRBV2 and TRBJ2-5; tentative D call: TRBD1 (6 bases). The CDR3 runs to 15 residues. The germline V gene encodes CDR1 SNHLY and CDR2 FYNNEI. Trimming took 4 bases from V and 1 from J, leaving 13 bases between them. The CDR3: CASSARGHSQETQYF. The CDR3 coding sequence is TGTGCCAGCAGTGCGAGGGGACATTCCCAAGAGACCCAGTACTTC. Drawing the rest from reference TRBV2 and TRBJ2-5, the complete variable domain is EPEVTQTPSHQVTQMGQEVILRCVPISNHLYFYWYRQILGQKVEFLVSFYNNEISEKSEIFDDQFSVERPDGSNFTLKIRSTKLEDSAMYFCASSARGHSQETQYFGPGTRLLVL.

The CDR3 bases are TGTGCCAGCAGCGTAGTTCAAACCGGGGAGCTGTTTTTT. This sequence encodes CASSVVQTGELFF. The V and J genes are TRBV9 and TRBJ2-2; no reliable D call. Germline values: CDR1 SGDLS, CDR2 YYNGEE. Trimming removed 0 bases from V and 5 bases from J, with 5 bases in between. CDR3 length: 13 residues.

This rearrangement joins TRBV30 to TRBJ2-7; no reliable D call. Germline CDR1 reads GTSNPN; CDR2 reads SVGIG (reference sequence). Trimming stripped 0 bases from V and 4 bases from J, with 7 bases between. The CDR3 is 12 amino acids. The CDR3 DNA reads as TGTGCCTGGAGTGTACGAGGATACGAGCAGTACTTC. This codes for CAWSVRGYEQYF.

A single count supports this clone. The genes are TRBV2 and TRBJ2-1, with TRBD1 as a possible D gene (5 bases). The V end was cut by 8 bases, the J end by 1 base, with 18 bases between. The CDR3 is 16 amino acids. In germline, CDR1 is SNHLY, CDR2 FYNNEI. The CDR3 DNA reads as TGTGCCAGCCACTCGCAGGGCGCAGGGTCCTACAATGAGCAGTTCTTC. It codes for CASHSQGAGSYNEQFF.

The rearrangement links TRBV5-6 to TRBJ2-1; TRBD1 agrees at 10 bases. Germline-derived CDR1 and CDR2 are SGHDT and YYEEEE. The CDR3 runs to 15 residues. The trim removed 4 bases at V and 6 bases at J, leaving 7 bases unmatched. The CDR3 nucleotides read TGTGCCAGCAGCGAAACCGGGACAGGGGCCAATGAGCAGTTCTTC. Translation: CASSETGTGANEQFF.

The chain couples TRBV5-1 to TRBJ2-5; the match to TRBD1 covers 7 bases. V dropped 2 bases and J dropped 2; count of bases not matched to a gene: 6. The germline gives CDR1 SGHRS, CDR2 YFSETQ. The CDR3 sequence is 15 residues long. Here the CDR3 DNA reads TGCGCCAGCAGCTTAACAGGGGCTAAGCAAGAGACCCAGTACTTC. Translation: CASSLTGAKQETQYF.

The CDR3 DNA reads as TGCGCCAGCAGCCAACCGACTAGCGGGGGGGGTTATACGCAGTATTTT. It yields the protein CASSQPTSGGGYTQYF. The chain recombines TRBV4-1 with TRBJ2-3, with 14 bases matching TRBD2. V was pared by 2 bases and J by 7 bases, with 5 bases of the junction left unmatched. The germline gives CDR1 MGHRA, CDR2 YSYEKL. This CDR3 has 16 amino acids.

V usage is TRBV18 and J usage is TRBJ1-2; TRBD1 matches at 9 bases. CDR3 size: 15 residues. Germline values: CDR1 KGHSH, CDR2 LQKENI. The J segment lost 1 base and the V segment lost 3 bases, leaving 3 bases of the junction unmatched. CDR3 region: CASSPWTGVNYGYTF. CDR3 sequence (DNA): TGTGCCAGCTCACCTTGGACAGGGGTTAACTATGGCTACACCTTC.

The chain recombines TRBV7-8 with TRBJ1-4; 7 bases agree with TRBD1. The CDR3 consists of 14 residues. The V gene end was trimmed by 5 bases and the J gene end by 6 bases; junction bases not matched to a gene: 6. Germline CDR1 reads SGHVS; CDR2 reads FQNEAQ. The CDR3: CASSQDGTDEKLFF. Written as DNA, the CDR3 is TGTGCCAGCAGCCAGGACGGGACAGATGAAAAACTGTTTTTT.

The chain uses TRBV6-1 and TRBJ2-5; 9 bases fit TRBD2. The germline V gene encodes CDR1 MNHNS and CDR2 SASEGT. With V trimmed by 1 base and J by 5 bases, 5 bases remained unmatched. This CDR3 is 15 amino acids long. Here the CDR3 reads CASSEGGTSTETQYF. The CDR3 nucleotides read TGTGCCAGCAGTGAAGGAGGGACTAGCACGGAGACCCAGTACTTC.

This clone showed up just once. The genes are TRBV28 and TRBJ2-1; TRBD2 is a possible D gene (5 bases). The germline V gene has CDR1 MDHEN and CDR2 SYDVKM. Trimming removed 8 bases at V and 8 bases at J, with 10 bases between. This CDR3 spans 11 amino acids. The CDR3 protein is CASSLRDEQFF. The CDR3, as DNA: TGTGCCAGCTCCCTGAGGGATGAGCAGTTCTTC.

The chain links TRBV10-3 to TRBJ1-3; D remains unclear. The CDR3 is 11 residues long. Between the trimmed V and J ends, which lost 6 bases and 3 bases, there was a span of 3 bases. CDR1 and CDR2 (germline): ENHRY, SYGVKD. CDR3 sequence: CAISNGNTIYF. The CDR3 DNA reads TGTGCCATCAGCAATGGAAACACCATATATTTT.